The 5 T cell receptor beta chains in this list originate from one sample, sequenced in a study of T cells after yellow fever vaccination. TCRdb fed the 5' RACE reads into MiXCR, producing one record per CDR3 protein. The table lists over 200,000 distinct CDR3 sequences, around 6.7% of them singletons. The starting material was CD4+ T cells sorted from PBMCs, obtained on the day of the yellow fever booster vaccination. These receptors were collected from a man younger than 45 who received the YFV17D yellow fever vaccine.

In this sample, this clonotype turned up a few times. This chain joins TRBV6-5 and TRBJ2-7, with 10 bases lining up with TRBD1. V gave up 2 bases and J gave up 6 bases; unmatched junction bases: 7. Germline assignment: CDR1 MNHEY and CDR2 SVGAGI. The CDR3 totals 15 residues. This CDR3 reads CASSYTLRQGAEQYF. Here the CDR3 DNA reads TGTGCCAGCAGTTACACGCTCAGACAGGGGGCCGAGCAGTACTTC.

This clonotype was observed a handful of times. The chain uses TRBV25-1 and TRBJ2-1; no definite D call. Germline-derived CDR1 and CDR2 are MGHDK and SYGVNS. The CDR3 runs 14 residues. With 7 bases removed from V and 0 bases from J, the gap between germline ends came to 10 bases. The CDR3 nucleotides are TGTGCCAGCAAGAAAGGAAGCTCCTACAATGAGCAGTTCTTC. As protein: CASKKGSSYNEQFF.

This clonotype was observed at least ten times. The chain recombines TRBV5-1 with TRBJ2-1, with TRBD1 identical over 9 bases. V was clipped by 6 bases and J by 6 bases; unmatched bases: 10. CDR3 length equals 15 residues. CDR1 SGHRS and CDR2 YFSETQ come from the germline V gene. CDR3 protein: CASTWTGERGNEQFF. Here the CDR3 DNA reads TGCGCCAGCACCTGGACAGGGGAGAGGGGCAATGAGCAGTTCTTC.

The chain is built from TRBV4-2 and TRBJ2-1; 12 bases map to TRBD2. V lost 4 bases, J lost 6 bases, and 7 bases stayed unmatched. CDR1 and CDR2 (germline): LGHNA, YNFKEQ. CDR3 length: 16 amino acids. In DNA, the CDR3 is TGTGCCAGCAGCCGCGGGGTACTAGCGGGAGGCAATGAGCAGTTCTTC. This sequence encodes CASSRGVLAGGNEQFF.

There are many counts of this clonotype. The chain employs TRBV4-3 and TRBJ2-3; the D gene is possibly TRBD1 (6 bases). CDR3 length: 15 residues. The germline V gene encodes CDR1 LGHNA and CDR2 YSLEER. V was cut by 1 base and J by 5 bases, with 13 bases left in between. This CDR3 is CASSQGVQGRDTQYF. CDR3 DNA: TGCGCCAGCAGCCAAGGTGTACAGGGTCGAGATACGCAGTATTTT.